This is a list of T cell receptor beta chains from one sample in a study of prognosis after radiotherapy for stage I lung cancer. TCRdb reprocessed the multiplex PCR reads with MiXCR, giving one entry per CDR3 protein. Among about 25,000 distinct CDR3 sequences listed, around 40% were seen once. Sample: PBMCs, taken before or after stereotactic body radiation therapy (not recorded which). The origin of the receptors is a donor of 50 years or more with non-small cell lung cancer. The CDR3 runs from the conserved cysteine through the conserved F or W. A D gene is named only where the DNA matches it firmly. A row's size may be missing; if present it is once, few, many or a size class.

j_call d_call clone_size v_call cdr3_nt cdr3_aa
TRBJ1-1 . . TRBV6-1 TGTGCCAGCAGCCAAACAGGGTTGGGCACTGAAGCTTTCTTT CASSQTGLGTEAFF
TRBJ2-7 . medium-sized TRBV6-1 TGTGCCAGCAGTGAAGGGGTAGGAAACTACGAGCAGTACTTC CASSEGVGNYEQYF
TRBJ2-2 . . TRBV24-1 TGTGCCACCAGTGATTTCGGTGGGACGGGTGCCGGGGAGCTGTTTTTT CATSDFGGTGAGELFF
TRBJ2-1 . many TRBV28 TGTGCCAGCTCAGGGACCTACAATGAGCAGTTCTTC CASSGTYNEQFF
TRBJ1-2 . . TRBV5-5 TGTGCCAGCAGCTTGCAGGGAGGACAGTGGGGCTACACCTTC CASSLQGGQWGYTF
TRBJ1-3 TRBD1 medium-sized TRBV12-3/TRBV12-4 TGTGCCAGCAGTTCGGGACAGGGTCTAGACACCATATATTTT CASSSGQGLDTIYF
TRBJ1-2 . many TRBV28 TGTGCCAGCCGTACGCTTACCCTCAGTAACTATGGCTACACCTTC CASRTLTLSNYGYTF
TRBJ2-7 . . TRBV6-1 TGTGCCATCAACAGGGACATGTCCTACGAGCAGTACTTC CAINRDMSYEQYF
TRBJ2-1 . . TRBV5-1 TGCGCCATCATCTTAAATCCTCTCGCCAATGAGCAGTTCTTC CAIILNPLANEQFF
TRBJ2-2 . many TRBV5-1 TGCGCCAGCAGCTTGGTGCTAACAACCACCGGGGAGCTGTTTTTT CASSLVLTTTGELFF
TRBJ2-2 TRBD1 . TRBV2 TGTGCCAGCAGGGGGGACAGATATTTCTCGAACACTGGGGAGCTGTTTTTT CASRGDRYFSNTGELFF
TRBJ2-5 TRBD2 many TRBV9 TGTGCCAGCAGCCGGTTAGCGGGACCGGAGACCCAGTACTTC CASSRLAGPETQYF
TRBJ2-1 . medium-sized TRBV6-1 TGTGCCAGCAGTGAAGGGTTTGGCAATGAGCAGTTCTTC CASSEGFGNEQFF
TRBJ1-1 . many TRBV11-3 TGTGCCAGCAGCTCCGGGCGAAGGCAGGGCCGCCGGGCTTTCTTT CASSSGRRQGRRAFF
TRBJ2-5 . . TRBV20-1 TGCAGTGCTAGAGACCACGCCGGGGGCCCAAGGGTGACCCAGTACTTC CSARDHAGGPRVTQYF
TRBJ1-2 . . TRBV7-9 TGTGCCAGCAGACCCGGGACGGATGGCTACACCTTC CASRPGTDGYTF
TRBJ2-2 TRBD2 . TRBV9 TGTGCCATCAGCGTAGGAGGACTAGCGGGCACCGGCGAGCTGTTTTTT CAISVGGLAGTGELFF
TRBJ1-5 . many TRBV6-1 TGTGCCAGCAGTATCAGGGAGATGGATCAGCCCCAGCATTTT CASSIREMDQPQHF
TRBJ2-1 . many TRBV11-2 TGTGCCAGCAGTCGCGTTCACGAGCAGTTCTTC CASSRVHEQFF
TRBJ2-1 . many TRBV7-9 TGTGCCGGCGGTAGCTCCTACAATGAGCAGTTCTTC CAGGSSYNEQFF
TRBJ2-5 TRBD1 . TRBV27 TGTGCCAGCAGTACCCGGGACAGGGGGAGGGCGGAGACCCAGTACTTC CASSTRDRGRAETQYF
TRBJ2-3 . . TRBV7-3 TGTGCCAGCAGCTTAAGGGGGATTCGCACAGATACCCAGTATTTT CASSLRGIRTDTQYF
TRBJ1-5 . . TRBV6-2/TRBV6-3 TGTGCCAGCAGACCGGACAGCGCCAATAATCAGCCCCAGCATTTT CASRPDSANNQPQHF
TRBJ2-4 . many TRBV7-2 TGTGCCAGCATCCTAGCCGAAAACATTCAGTACTTC CASILAENIQYF
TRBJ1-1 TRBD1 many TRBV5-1 TGCGCCAGCAGCTTGGGACAGGGGATCATGAACACTGAAGCTTTCTTT CASSLGQGIMNTEAFF
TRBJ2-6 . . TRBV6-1 TGTGCCAGCAGTGAGTCTGGGGCCAACGTCCTGACTTTC CASSESGANVLTF
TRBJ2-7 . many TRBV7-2 TGTGCCAGCAGCCTAACGTGGCTTTCCTACGAGCAGTACTTC CASSLTWLSYEQYF
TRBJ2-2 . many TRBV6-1 TGTGCCAGCAGTGACTCGCGCACCGGGGAGCTGTTTTTT CASSDSRTGELFF
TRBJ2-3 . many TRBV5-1 TGCGCCAGCAGCTTGGTGGCAGATACGCAGTATTTT CASSLVADTQYF
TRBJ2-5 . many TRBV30 TGTGCCTGGAGTGTTATTAAGGGGTCCGGGACCCAGTACTTC CAWSVIKGSGTQYF
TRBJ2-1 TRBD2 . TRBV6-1 TGTGCCAGCATTCGAGCGGGGAGTTACAATGAGCAGTTCTTC CASIRAGSYNEQFF
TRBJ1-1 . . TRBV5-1 TGCGCCAGCAGCTCCGGAGGCTCAGGCCGGAACACTGAAGCTTTCTTT CASSSGGSGRNTEAFF
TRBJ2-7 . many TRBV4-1 TGCGCCAGCAGCCAAACCGGTGCCGGACACGAGCAGTACTTC CASSQTGAGHEQYF
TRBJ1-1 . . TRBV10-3 TGTGCCGTCAGCGAGAGGAACACTGAAGCTTTCTTT CAVSERNTEAFF
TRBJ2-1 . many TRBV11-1 TGTGCCAGCAGCTTAGTACCCCATACCTACAATGAGCAGTTCTTC CASSLVPHTYNEQFF
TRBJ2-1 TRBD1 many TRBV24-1 TGTGCCACCAGTGATACTAGACAGGGGGATGAGCAGTTCTTC CATSDTRQGDEQFF
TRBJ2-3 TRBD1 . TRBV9 TGTGCCAGCAGCGTAGTGGATCGACAGGGGGCCGCAGATACGCGGTATTTT CASSVVDRQGAADTRYF